Sequencing of this T cell receptor beta chain was carried out in a study of T-cell memory formation after mild COVID-19. About the research overall: TCR clusters were largely donor specific.

This clonotype was seen a handful of times. Trimming cost V 0 bases and J 9 bases; bases outside gene matches: 9. The germline gives CDR1 DFQATT, CDR2 SNEGSKA (reference sequence). This CDR3 region has 16 residues. One entry per CDR3 protein results from TCRdb running MiXCR on the 5' RACE reads. The sample has 350,000 to 400,000 distinct CDR3 sequences, approximately 21% seen once; the top ten hold 9.5% to 15%. The chain carries TRBV20-1 and TRBJ2-1, with TRBD2 matching over 12 bases. The sample consisted of PBMCs or a T cell subset sorted from them (not recorded which). This TCR was recovered from an adult woman who had mild COVID-19 (a few samples of this study predate the infection). Cell type and time point are not known. The CDR3 DNA reads as TGCAGTGCTAGAGATCCGAGGACTAGCGGGACAACTGAGCAGTTCTTC. Protein: CSARDPRTSGTTEQFF.